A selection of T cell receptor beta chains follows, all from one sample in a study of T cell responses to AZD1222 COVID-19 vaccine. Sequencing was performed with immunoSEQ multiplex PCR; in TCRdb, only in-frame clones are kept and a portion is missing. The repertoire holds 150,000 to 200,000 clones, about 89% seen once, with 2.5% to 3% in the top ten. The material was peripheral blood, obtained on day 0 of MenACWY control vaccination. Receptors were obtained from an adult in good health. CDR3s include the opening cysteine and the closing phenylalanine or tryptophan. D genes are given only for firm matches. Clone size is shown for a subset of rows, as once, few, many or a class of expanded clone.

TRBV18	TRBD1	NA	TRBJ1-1	TGTGCCAGCTCAACGAACGACAGGGACCTCACTGAAGCTTTCTTT	CASSTNDRDLTEAFF
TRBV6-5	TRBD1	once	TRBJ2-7	TGTGCCAGCAGGGAGAGGCCGGGACAGTCCGACGAGCAGTACTTC	CASRERPGQSDEQYF
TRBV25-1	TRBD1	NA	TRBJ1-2	TGTGCCAGCTCTTGGACAGGGACCAACTATGGCTACACCTTC	CASSWTGTNYGYTF
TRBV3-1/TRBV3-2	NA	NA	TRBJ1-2	TGTGCCAGCAGCCAAGACCTAGACGGGAGGTCGGGTGGCTACACCTTC	CASSQDLDGRSGGYTF
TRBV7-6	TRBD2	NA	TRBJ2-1	TGTGCCAGCAGCCACCGCCCGGGACTAGCGGAGCCCGGAGAGCAGTTCTTC	CASSHRPGLAEPGEQFF
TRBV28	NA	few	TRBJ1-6	TGTGCCACCGGGCGTTCACCCCTCCACTTT	CATGRSPLHF
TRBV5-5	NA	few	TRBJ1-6	TGTGCCAGCAGCTTCGACTCCCGGGGCTCCTATAATTCACCCCTCCACTTT	CASSFDSRGSYNSPLHF
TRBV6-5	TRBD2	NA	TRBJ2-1	TGTGCCAGCACCCGACTAGCAGGCAATGAGCAGTTCTTC	CASTRLAGNEQFF
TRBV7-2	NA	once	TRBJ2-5	TGTGCCAGCAGCTTAGAGAGCCAAGAGACCCAGTACTTC	CASSLESQETQYF
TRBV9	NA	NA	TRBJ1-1	TGTGCCAGCAGCGATACAGCGGCGAACACTGAAGCTTTCTTT	CASSDTAANTEAFF
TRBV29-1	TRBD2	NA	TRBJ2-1	TGCAGCGTTGAAGATCCTTCAGGTAGCGGGAGCTACAATGAGCAGTTCTTC	CSVEDPSGSGSYNEQFF
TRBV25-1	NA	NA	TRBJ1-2	TGTGCCAGCAGTGAAGGGGGGCTGGGTGGCTACACCTTC	CASSEGGLGGYTF
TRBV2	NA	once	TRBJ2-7	TGTGCCAGCAGTGAGGGGGTTTACGAGCAGTACTTC	CASSEGVYEQYF
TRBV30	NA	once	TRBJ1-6	TGTGCCTGGAGTAAGCTCCGGGGTCTCAATTCACCCCTCCACTTT	CAWSKLRGLNSPLHF
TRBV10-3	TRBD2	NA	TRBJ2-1	TGTGCCATCAGGGAAGCGGGAGGAGGCAATGAGCAGTTCTTC	CAIREAGGGNEQFF
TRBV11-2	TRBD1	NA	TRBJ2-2	TGTGCCAGCAGCTTAGATGACAGGGGATTGGCCGGGGAGCTGTTTTTT	CASSLDDRGLAGELFF
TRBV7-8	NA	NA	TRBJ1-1	TGTGCCAGCAGCACAGGGCCCAACACTGAAGCTTTCTTT	CASSTGPNTEAFF
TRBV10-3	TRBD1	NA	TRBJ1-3	TGTGCCGTACGAGCGGGACAGAGCTCTGGAAACACCATATATTTT	CAVRAGQSSGNTIYF
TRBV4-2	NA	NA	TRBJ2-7	TGTGCCAGCAGCCAAGAGTGGGGAAGCAGTTACGAGCAGTACTTC	CASSQEWGSSYEQYF
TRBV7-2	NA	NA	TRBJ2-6	TGTGCCAGCAGCTTGCTCGGGGATGGGGCCAACGTCCTGACTTTC	CASSLLGDGANVLTF
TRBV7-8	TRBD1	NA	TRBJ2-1	TGTGCCAGCAGCCTGAAAAGGGGGCGAGATGAGCAGTTCTTC	CASSLKRGRDEQFF
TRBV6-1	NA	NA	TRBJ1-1	TGTGCCAGCAGTGAGGCCCAGGCCCCTCACACTGAAGCTTTCTTT	CASSEAQAPHTEAFF
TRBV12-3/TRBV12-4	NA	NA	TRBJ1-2	TGTGCCAGCAGATCCACAGGGAACTATGGCTACACCTTC	CASRSTGNYGYTF
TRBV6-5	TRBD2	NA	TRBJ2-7	TGTGCCAGCAGTTACTCTACCGGGACTAGCGCCTACGAGCAGTACTTC	CASSYSTGTSAYEQYF
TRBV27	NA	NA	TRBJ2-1	TGTGCCAGCAGTCCCCGGGCGTCGGCCTACAATGAGCAGTTCTTC	CASSPRASAYNEQFF
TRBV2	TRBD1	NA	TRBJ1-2	TGTGCCAGCAGATACAGGGGCTTAAACTATGGCTACACCTTC	CASRYRGLNYGYTF
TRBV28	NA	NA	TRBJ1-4	TGTGCCAGCAGTCCCCTGGCGGGGGTTGAAAAACTGTTTTTT	CASSPLAGVEKLFF
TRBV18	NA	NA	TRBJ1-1	TGTGCCAGCTCACCGCCCCCGGGGGCCTCTAGGCCTGAAGCTTTCTTT	CASSPPPGASRPEAFF
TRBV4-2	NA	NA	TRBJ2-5	TGTGCCAGCAGCCAAGAGGGCTTTCAGACCCAGTACTTC	CASSQEGFQTQYF
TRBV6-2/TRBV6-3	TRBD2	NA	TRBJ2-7	TGTGCCAGCAGTCCCCAGGTCGCTAGCGGGAGGAAAGAGGACGAGCAGTACTTC	CASSPQVASGRKEDEQYF
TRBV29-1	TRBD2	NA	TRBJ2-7	TGCAGCGCCCAAGCGGGGGGGCGTCTGCGGCAGTACTTC	CSAQAGGRLRQYF
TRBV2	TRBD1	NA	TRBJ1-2	TGTGCCTCGTCCCGGGACAGGGGGAACTATGGCTACACCTTC	CASSRDRGNYGYTF
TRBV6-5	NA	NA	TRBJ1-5	TGTGCCAGCAGTTACCTCTCAGGGAGTGGAAATCAGCCCCAGCATTTT	CASSYLSGSGNQPQHF
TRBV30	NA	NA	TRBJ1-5	TGTGCCTGGAGGGGTCAGGGCAATCAGCCCCAGCATTTT	CAWRGQGNQPQHF
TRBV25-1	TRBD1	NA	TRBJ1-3	TGTGCCAGCAGTAGGACAGGGGGCTCTGGAAACACCATATATTTT	CASSRTGGSGNTIYF
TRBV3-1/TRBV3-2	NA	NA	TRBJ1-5	TGTGCCAGCAGCCAAGGGGGAGGTCAGCCCCAGCATTTT	CASSQGGGQPQHF
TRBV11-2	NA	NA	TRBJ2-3	TGTGCCAGCAGCTTAGCAGACACCTACACAGATACGCAGTATTTT	CASSLADTYTDTQYF
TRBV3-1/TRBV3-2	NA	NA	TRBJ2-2	TGTGCCAGCAGCCAAGATATAGGGGTCCGGACCGGGGAGCTGTTTTTT	CASSQDIGVRTGELFF
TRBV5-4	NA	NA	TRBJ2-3	TGTGCCAGCAGCTTGGTGGGCACCGCAGATACGCAGTATTTT	CASSLVGTADTQYF
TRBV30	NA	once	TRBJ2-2	TGTGCCTGGGCCGCCTCCCGGGGCGGGGAGCTGTTTTTT	CAWAASRGGELFF
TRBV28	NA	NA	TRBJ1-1	TGTGCCAGCAGTTTATTACAGGGCGCGGCTTTCTTT	CASSLLQGAAFF
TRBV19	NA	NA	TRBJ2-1	TGTGCCAGTAGTATAGATGAGGGGGGCAATGAGCAGTTCTTC	CASSIDEGGNEQFF
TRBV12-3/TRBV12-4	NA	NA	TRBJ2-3	TGTGCCAGCAGTGGTAGGCGGCCCGATACGCAGTATTTT	CASSGRRPDTQYF
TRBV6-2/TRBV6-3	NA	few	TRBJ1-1	TGTGCCAGCAGCAAGAAGAGAAACACTGAAGCTTTCTTT	CASSKKRNTEAFF
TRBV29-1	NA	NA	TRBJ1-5	TGCAGCGTTGGTTGGGACATAAATCAGCCCCAGCATTTT	CSVGWDINQPQHF
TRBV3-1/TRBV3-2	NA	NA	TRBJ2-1	TGTGCCAGCAGCCCCTCGGGGGGCCCTGGGAATGAGCAGTTCTTC	CASSPSGGPGNEQFF
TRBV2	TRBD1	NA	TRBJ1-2	TGTGCCAGCTTTTCGACAGGGAACTATGGCTACACCTTC	CASFSTGNYGYTF
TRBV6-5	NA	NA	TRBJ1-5	TGTGCCAGCAGCTCGGACAGTTTTCAGCCCCAGCATTTT	CASSSDSFQPQHF
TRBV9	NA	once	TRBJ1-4	TGTGCCAGCAGCACCTCAGTCACGGGGGAAAAACTGTTTTTT	CASSTSVTGEKLFF
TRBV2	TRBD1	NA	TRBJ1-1	TGTGCCAGCAGTATCTTGGGACAGACGAACACTGAAGCTTTCTTT	CASSILGQTNTEAFF
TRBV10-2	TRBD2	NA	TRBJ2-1	TGCGCCAGCAGAAACGGACTAGCGGGGTCTTACAATGAGCAGTTCTTC	CASRNGLAGSYNEQFF